Only one count was recorded for the clone carrying this TCR beta chain. This table comes from immunoSEQ multiplex PCR, and its TCRdb copy is limited to in-frame clones, with some not included. The sample has about 350,000 clones; 88% are singletons. The data originate from a study of blood T cell repertoires in COVID-19. Study information: T cells, B-cell-depleted T cells, or PBMCs supplied cDNA or gDNA.

Per germline, CDR1 KGHDR and CDR2 SFDVKD. Trimming cost V 3 bases and J 0 bases; bases outside gene matches: 11. There are 19 residues in the CDR3. The cohort comprised adults aged roughly 18 to 95 years residing in around 25 US areas. The chain carries TRBV24-1 and TRBJ1-3; 9 positions agree with TRBD1. The sequence was obtained from a woman between 25 and 40 years old who had been exposed to COVID-19. The sample was PBMCs or T cells enriched from blood (not recorded which). The CDR3 DNA reads as TGTGCCACCAGTGATAACCGGGGACAGGGTGGACACTCTGGAAACACCATATATTTT. Its protein is CATSDNRGQGGHSGNTIYF.